This TCR beta chain was captured by sequencing in a study of blood T cell repertoires in COVID-19. Study background: The United States, Italy and Spain supplied acute and convalescent COVID-19 samples. Sources were T cells, B-cell-depleted T cells, or PBMCs; the material itself was cDNA or gDNA.

Per the study methods: Estimated nucleated cell counts came from reference gene primer amplification. Only in-frame clones appear in the TCRdb table, and some are missing; sequencing was by immunoSEQ multiplex PCR. That table is the source of V, J and clone size, and D and trimming were worked out from the DNA. The sample includes 150,000 or so clones, approximately 90% of them seen just once. Germline lookup yields CDR1 SEHNR and CDR2 FQNEAQ (reference sequence). V gave up 5 bases and J gave up 7 bases; unmatched junction bases: 7. The CDR3 consists of 15 residues. Followed longitudinally, the Seattle patients had been enrolled during active infection.

This clonotype was sampled from a man younger than 35 with COVID-19, enrolled during active disease. The gene calls are TRBV7-9 and TRBJ1-4; TRBD1 agrees at 10 bases. The specimen was peripheral blood. The CDR3 DNA reads TGTGCCAGCAGCAAAGACAGGGGGCTCAGTGAAAAACTGTTTTTT. Encoded protein: CASSKDRGLSEKLFF.